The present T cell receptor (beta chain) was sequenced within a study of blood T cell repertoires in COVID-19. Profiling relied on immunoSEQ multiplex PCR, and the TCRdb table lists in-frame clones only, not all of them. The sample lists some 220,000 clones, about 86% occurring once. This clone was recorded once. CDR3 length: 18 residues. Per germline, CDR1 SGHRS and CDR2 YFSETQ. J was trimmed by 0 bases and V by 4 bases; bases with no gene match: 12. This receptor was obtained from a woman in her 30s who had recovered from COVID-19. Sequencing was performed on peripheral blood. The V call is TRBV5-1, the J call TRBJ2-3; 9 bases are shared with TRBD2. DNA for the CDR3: TGCGCCAGCAGCGTTCTAGCGGGGAACGTCTACAGCACAGATACGCAGTATTTT. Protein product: CASSVLAGNVYSTDTQYF.